The present TCR beta chain was sequenced within a study of T cells after somatic rescue of genetic block. Germline loops: CDR1 SNHLY, CDR2 FYNNEI. The V gene lost 6 bases and the J gene lost 0 bases, with 14 bases spanning the gap. This CDR3 region has 15 residues. Assay: immunoSEQ multiplex PCR; the TCRdb copy retains only in-frame clones and omits some. Of some 68,000 clones in the sample, approximately 90% were seen once. The sequencing input was peripheral blood mononuclear cells (PBMCs). This sequence joins TRBV2 and TRBJ1-2; a possible D gene is TRBD1 (6 bases). The sequence came from a man in his thirties or forties. CDR3: CASRGGRNPNYGYTF. The CDR3 region has the DNA TGTGCCAGCAGAGGGGGGCGAAACCCTAACTATGGCTACACCTTC.